This TCR beta chain is from a study of Ad26.COV2.S vaccination and SARS-CoV-2 variants. Study summary: Dosing was one shot or two shots 56 days apart. Study-level points and caveats: Recipients given vaccine exceeded placebo recipients in spike-specific TCR breadth.

Treatment defined: some 20 received Ad26.COV2.S at low or high dose, single or two shots; roughly five received placebo; per-sample allocation not given. The investigators took samples on day 63 after the first vaccine or placebo injection. An Ad26 vector expressing Wuhan-strain SARS-CoV-2 spike served as the vaccine. Some clones are missing from TCRdb's copy, which holds only in-frame ones; the method was immunoSEQ multiplex PCR. The repertoire holds about 440,000 clones, with roughly 91% as singletons. V was cut by 0 bases and J by 7 bases, with 11 bases left in between. Germline CDR1 and CDR2: KGHDR and SFDVKD. The CDR3 sequence is 15 residues long. Concerning this clone itself: Antigen specificity is unknown.

The sequence came from a person between 18 and 59 years old who received the Ad26.COV2.S COVID-19 vaccine or a placebo. The specimen was peripheral blood, collected in a trial of Ad26.COV2.S vaccine versus placebo. This chain connects TRBV24-1 to TRBJ2-2; a weak D match, TRBD1 (6 bases). CDR3 protein: CATSDLGQGIGELFF. The CDR3, as DNA: TGTGCCACCAGTGATTTGGGGCAGGGGATCGGGGAGCTGTTTTTT.